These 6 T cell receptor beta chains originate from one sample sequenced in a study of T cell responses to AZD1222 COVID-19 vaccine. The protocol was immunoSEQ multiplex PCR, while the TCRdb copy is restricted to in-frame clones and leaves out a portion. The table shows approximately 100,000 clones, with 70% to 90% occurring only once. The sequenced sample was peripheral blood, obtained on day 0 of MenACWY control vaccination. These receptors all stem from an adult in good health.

CDR3 residues: CASSFSGGEKLFF. As DNA, the CDR3 is TGTGCCAGCAGTTTCTCAGGGGGTGAAAAACTGTTTTTT. The V call is TRBV27, the J call TRBJ1-4, with 7 positions matching TRBD1. The V and J ends lost 3 bases and 7 bases, in that order; junction bases with no gene match: 2. CDR3 length: 13 amino acids. The germline CDR1 and CDR2 sequences are MNHEY and SMNVEV (reference sequence).

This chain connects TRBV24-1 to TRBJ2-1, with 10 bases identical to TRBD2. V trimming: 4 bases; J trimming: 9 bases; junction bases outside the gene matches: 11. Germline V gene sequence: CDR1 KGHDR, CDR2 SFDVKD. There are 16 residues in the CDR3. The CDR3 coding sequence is TGTGCCACCAGTGACCAATCTAGCGGGAGTTGGATTGAGCAGTTCTTC. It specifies CATSDQSSGSWIEQFF.

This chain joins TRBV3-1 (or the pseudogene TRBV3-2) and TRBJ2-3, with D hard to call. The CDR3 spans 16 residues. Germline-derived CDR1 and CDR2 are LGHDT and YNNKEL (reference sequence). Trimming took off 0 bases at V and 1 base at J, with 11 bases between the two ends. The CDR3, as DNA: TGTGCCAGCAGCCAAGACTCGAGAGGTTGCACAGATACGCAGTATTTT. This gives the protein CASSQDSRGCTDTQYF.

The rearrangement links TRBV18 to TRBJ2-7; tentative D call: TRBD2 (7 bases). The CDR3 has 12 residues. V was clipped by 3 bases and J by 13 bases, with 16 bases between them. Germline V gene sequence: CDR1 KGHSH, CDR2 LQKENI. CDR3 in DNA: TGTGCCAGCTCACCGGGGGAGGGGGAACCATACTTC. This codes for CASSPGEGEPYF.

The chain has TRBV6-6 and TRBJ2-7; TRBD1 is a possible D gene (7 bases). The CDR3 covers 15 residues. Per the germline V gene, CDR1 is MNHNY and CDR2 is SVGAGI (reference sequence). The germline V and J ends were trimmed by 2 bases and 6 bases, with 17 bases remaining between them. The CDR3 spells CASSYHGRQGGEQYF. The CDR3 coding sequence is TGTGCCAGCAGTTACCACGGCAGGCAGGGGGGCGAGCAGTACTTC.

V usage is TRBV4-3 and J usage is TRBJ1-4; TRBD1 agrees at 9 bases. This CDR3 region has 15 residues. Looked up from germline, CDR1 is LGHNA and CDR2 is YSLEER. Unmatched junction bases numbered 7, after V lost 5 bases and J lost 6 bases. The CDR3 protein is CASSTTTGGYEKLFF. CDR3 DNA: TGCGCCAGCAGCACAACGACAGGGGGTTATGAAAAACTGTTTTTT.